These 16 T cell receptor beta chains originate from one sample sequenced in a study of OX40 agonist ivuxolimab in advanced cancers. Profiling relied on immunoSEQ multiplex PCR, and the TCRdb table lists in-frame clones only, not all of them. The top ten clones hold 0.54% of a sample with about 100,000 clones, under 95% of them seen once. This material consisted of CD4+ or CD8+ T cells sorted from blood, taken in a trial of the OX40 agonist ivuxolimab. Receptors originate from an adult with an advanced solid tumor such as melanoma, head and neck, liver or kidney cancer.

This clone appeared a few times. The chain joins TRBV10-3 to TRBJ2-5, with TRBD2 matching over 8 bases. The CDR3 totals 16 residues. After removal of 3 bases from V and 4 bases from J, the junction contained 10 bases not matched to a gene. Germline V CDR1 and CDR2: ENHRY, SYGVKD. This CDR3 reads CAISEPNPGGAETQYF. The CDR3, as DNA: TGTGCCATCAGTGAACCGAATCCGGGGGGGGCAGAGACCCAGTACTTC.

The chain combines TRBV4-3 with TRBJ2-3, with D uncertain. The CDR3 spans 17 residues. Germline V gene data show CDR1 as LGHNA and CDR2 as YSLEER. The V gene lost 0 bases and the J gene lost 0 bases, with 13 bases spanning the gap. The CDR3, as DNA: TGCGCCAGCAGCCAAGATCTTTGGAGATCTAGCACAGATACGCAGTATTTT. Translating it yields CASSQDLWRSSTDTQYF.

Written as DNA, the CDR3 is TGTGCCAGCAGTTACGCCTACCGGGACCCAGCTTACACCTTC. It is translated as CASSYAYRDPAYTF. The chain joins TRBV6-5 to TRBJ1-2, with a weak D call TRBD1 (5 bases). Trimming left V 2 bases short and J 11 bases short, with 18 bases between. From germline, CDR1 is MNHEY and CDR2 SVGAGI. The CDR3 consists of 14 residues.

This chain's CDR3 is CASSFVSGSGDIQYF. CDR3 bases: TGCGCCAGCAGCTTCGTTAGCGGGAGTGGGGACATTCAGTACTTC. This chain connects TRBV5-1 to TRBJ2-4; 9 nucleotides line up with TRBD2. The CDR3 runs to 15 residues. V shed 2 bases, J shed 8 bases, and the junction held 8 bases outside the gene matches. Germline V gives CDR1 SGHRS, CDR2 YFSETQ.

The table lists this clone with a few counts. The V call is TRBV5-1, the J call TRBJ1-4, with TRBD1 matching 7 bases. V shed 1 base, J shed 5 bases, and the junction held 2 bases outside the gene matches. This CDR3 contains 14 residues. Germline CDR1 and CDR2: SGHRS and YFSETQ. CDR3 loop: CASSLTGVNEKLFF. CDR3 nucleotides: TGCGCCAGCAGCTTGACAGGGGTAAATGAAAAACTGTTTTTT. Filled out from reference TRBV5-1 and TRBJ1-4, the complete variable domain reads KAGVTQTPRYLIKTRGQQVTLSCSPISGHRSVSWYQQTPGQGLQFLFEYFSETQRNKGNFPGRFSGRQFSNSRSEMNVSTLELGDSALYLCASSLTGVNEKLFFGSGTQLSVL.

This clone appeared a few times. The rearrangement uses TRBV4-1 and TRBJ1-5; D ambiguous. This CDR3 has 16 amino acids. Trimming removed 0 bases from V and 4 bases from J, with 13 bases in between. The germline gives CDR1 MGHRA, CDR2 YSYEKL. CDR3 amino acids: CASSQDGGFGNQPQHF. The CDR3 DNA is TGCGCCAGCAGCCAAGATGGAGGGTTTGGTAATCAGCCCCAGCATTTT.

This clone was found once. This chain links TRBV7-2 with TRBJ2-2, with D tentatively TRBD2 (6 bases). The CDR3 is 16 residues long. Germline CDR1 is SGHTA and CDR2 is FQGNSA. Trimming took 2 bases from V and 1 from J, leaving 11 bases between them. For the CDR3, the DNA is TGTGCCAGCAGCTTACTTGGCGGGATGAACACCGGGGAGCTGTTTTTT. Protein sequence: CASSLLGGMNTGELFF.

The rearrangement uses TRBV20-1 and TRBJ2-3; no firm D call. V gave up 3 bases and J gave up 5 bases, with 6 bases separating them. Germline V gives CDR1 DFQATT, CDR2 SNEGSKA (reference sequence). The CDR3 has 11 residues. The CDR3 bases are TGCAGTGCTAGGTCGAAAGATACGCAGTATTTT. The encoded protein is CSARSKDTQYF.

CDR3 residues: CASSIVPFIKGIGGYTF. The CDR3, as DNA: TGTGCCAGTAGTATAGTTCCTTTCATAAAAGGGATCGGTGGCTACACCTTC. The V and J genes are TRBV19 and TRBJ1-2; no definite D call. This CDR3 contains 17 residues. Trimming left V 1 base short and J 7 bases short, with 22 bases between. In germline, CDR1 is LNHDA, CDR2 SQIVND (reference sequence).

This clone was observed once. The genes are TRBV28 and TRBJ2-7; D remains ambiguous. The germline V gene has CDR1 MDHEN and CDR2 SYDVKM. V lost 6 bases to trimming and J lost 2 bases, with 17 bases between them. The CDR3 runs 15 residues. The DNA of the CDR3 is TGTGCCAGCAGGCCAAGAGTAGGTCGTACCTACGAGCAGTACTTC. This codes for CASRPRVGRTYEQYF.

The chain couples TRBV9 to TRBJ1-1; D unresolved. The CDR3 runs 12 residues. V was shortened by 5 bases and J by 4 bases, with 9 bases between the two germline ends. CDR1 is SGDLS and CDR2 is YYNGEE in the germline V gene. The CDR3 nucleotides read TGTGCCAGCAGTAGGTGGGGCACTGAAGCTTTCTTT. The encoded protein is CASSRWGTEAFF. Full variable domain (outside the CDR3, taken from reference TRBV9 and TRBJ1-1): DSGVTQTPKHLITATGQRVTLRCSPRSGDLSVYWYQQSLDQGLQFLIQYYNGEERAKGNILERFSAQQFPDLHSELNLSSLELGDSALYFCASSRWGTEAFFGQGTRLTVV.

The chain employs TRBV4-2 and TRBJ1-2, with a weak D call TRBD1 (6 bases). Trimming shortened V by 0 bases and J by 4 bases, and 15 bases separated the two germline ends. The CDR3 has 16 residues. Germline V gene sequence: CDR1 LGHNA, CDR2 YNFKEQ. CDR3 sequence: CASSQDAGGVVYGYTF. The CDR3 DNA reads as TGTGCCAGCAGCCAAGATGCGGGGGGCGTTGTCTATGGCTACACCTTC.

The genes are TRBV2 and TRBJ2-3; D is possibly TRBD1 (5 bases). Trimming left V 7 bases short and J 3 bases short, with 17 bases between. This CDR3 is 15 amino acids long. Germline CDR1 reads SNHLY; CDR2 reads FYNNEI. The CDR3, as DNA: TGTGCCAGCACCGAAAGAGGTCAGGGTACAGATACGCAGTATTTT. Its protein product is CASTERGQGTDTQYF.

The chain couples TRBV2 to TRBJ2-3; 9 bases match TRBD2. Germline loops: CDR1 SNHLY, CDR2 FYNNEI. The junction had 1 base not matched to a gene; V was cut back by 3 bases and J by 3 bases. The CDR3 is made up of 14 amino acids. CDR3 protein: CASSDSGRTDTQYF. For the CDR3, the DNA is TGTGCCAGCAGTGATAGCGGGAGAACAGATACGCAGTATTTT.

The chain couples TRBV28 to TRBJ2-1; D unclear. The CDR3 covers 14 residues. Germline V gene data show CDR1 as MDHEN and CDR2 as SYDVKM. Trimming took 3 bases from V and 4 from J, leaving 10 bases between them. CDR3 sequence reads: CASSLVGRYNEQFF. The CDR3 DNA reads TGTGCCAGCAGTTTGGTGGGAAGGTACAATGAGCAGTTCTTC.

This sequence joins TRBV4-3 and TRBJ2-3; D is undetermined. CDR1 and CDR2 from the germline V gene are LGHNA and YSLEER. Trimming left V 0 bases short and J 1 base short, with 2 bases between. The CDR3 runs to 13 residues. In DNA form, the CDR3 reads TGCGCCAGCAGCCAAGAGGGCACAGATACGCAGTATTTT. Translated, it gives CASSQEGTDTQYF.